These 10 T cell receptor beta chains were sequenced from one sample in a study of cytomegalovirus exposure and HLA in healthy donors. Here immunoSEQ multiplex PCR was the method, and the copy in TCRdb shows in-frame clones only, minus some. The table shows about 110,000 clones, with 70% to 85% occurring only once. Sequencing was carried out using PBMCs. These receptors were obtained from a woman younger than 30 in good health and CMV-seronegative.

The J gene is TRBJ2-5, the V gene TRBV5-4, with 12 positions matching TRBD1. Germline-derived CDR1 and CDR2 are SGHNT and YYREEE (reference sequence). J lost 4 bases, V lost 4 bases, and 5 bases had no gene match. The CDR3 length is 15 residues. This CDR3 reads CASSPGQGAAETQYF. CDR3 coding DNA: TGTGCCAGCAGCCCGGGACAGGGGGCGGCAGAGACCCAGTACTTC.

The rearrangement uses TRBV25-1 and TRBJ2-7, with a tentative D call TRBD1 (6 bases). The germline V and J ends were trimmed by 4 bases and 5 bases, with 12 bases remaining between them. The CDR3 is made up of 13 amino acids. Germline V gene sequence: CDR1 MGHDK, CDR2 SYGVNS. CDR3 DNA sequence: TGTGCCAGCAGTGCACAGGGTCGGCACGAGCAGTACTTC. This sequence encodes CASSAQGRHEQYF.

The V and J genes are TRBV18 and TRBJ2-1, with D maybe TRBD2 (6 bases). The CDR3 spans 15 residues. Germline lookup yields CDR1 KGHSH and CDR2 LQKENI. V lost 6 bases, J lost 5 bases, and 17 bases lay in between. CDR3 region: CASSPGTASHNEQFF. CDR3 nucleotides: TGTGCCAGCTCGCCAGGGACTGCATCCCACAATGAGCAGTTCTTC.

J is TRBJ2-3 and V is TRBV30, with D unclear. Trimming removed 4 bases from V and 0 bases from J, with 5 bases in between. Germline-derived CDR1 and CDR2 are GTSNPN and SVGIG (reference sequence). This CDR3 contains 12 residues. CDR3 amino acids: CAWTTSTDTQYF. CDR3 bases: TGTGCCTGGACAACTAGCACAGATACGCAGTATTTT.

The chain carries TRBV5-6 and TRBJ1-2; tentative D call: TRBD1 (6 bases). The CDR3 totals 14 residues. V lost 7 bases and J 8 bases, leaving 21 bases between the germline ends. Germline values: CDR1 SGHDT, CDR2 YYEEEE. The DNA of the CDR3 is TGTGCCAGCGATGGACGACAGGCCCGTGTGGGCTACACCTTC. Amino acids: CASDGRQARVGYTF.

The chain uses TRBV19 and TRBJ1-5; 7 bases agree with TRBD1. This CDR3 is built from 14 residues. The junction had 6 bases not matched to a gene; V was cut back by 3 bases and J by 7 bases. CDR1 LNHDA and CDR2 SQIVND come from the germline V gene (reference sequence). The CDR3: CASSILGGLQPQHF. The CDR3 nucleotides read TGTGCCAGTAGTATTTTAGGGGGCTTGCAGCCCCAGCATTTT.

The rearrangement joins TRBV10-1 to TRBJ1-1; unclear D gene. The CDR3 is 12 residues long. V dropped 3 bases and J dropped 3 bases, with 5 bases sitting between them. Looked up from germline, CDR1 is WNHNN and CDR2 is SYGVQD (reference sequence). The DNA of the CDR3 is TGCGCCAGCAGTGACCCATACACTGAAGCTTTCTTT. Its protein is CASSDPYTEAFF.

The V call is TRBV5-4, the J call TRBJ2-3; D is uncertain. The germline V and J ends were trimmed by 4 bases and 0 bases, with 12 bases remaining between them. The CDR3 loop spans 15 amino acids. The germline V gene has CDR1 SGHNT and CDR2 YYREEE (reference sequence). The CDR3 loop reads CASSLVEASTDTQYF. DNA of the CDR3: TGTGCCAGCAGCCTTGTGGAAGCGAGCACAGATACGCAGTATTTT. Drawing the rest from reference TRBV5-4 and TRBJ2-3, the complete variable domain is ETGVTQSPTHLIKTRGQQVTLRCSSQSGHNTVSWYQQALGQGPQFIFQYYREEENGRGNFPPRFSGLQFPNYSSELNVNALELDDSALYLCASSLVEASTDTQYFGPGTRLTVL.

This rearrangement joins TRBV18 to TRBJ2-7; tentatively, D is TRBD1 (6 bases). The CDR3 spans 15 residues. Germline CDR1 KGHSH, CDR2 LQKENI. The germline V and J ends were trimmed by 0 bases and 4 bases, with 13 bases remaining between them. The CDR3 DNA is TGTGCCAGCTCACCACCGTCCAGGGGAAGTTACGAGCAGTACTTC. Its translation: CASSPPSRGSYEQYF.

CDR3 sequence (DNA): TGTGCCAGCAGGACAGCAGAAAATGAAAAACTGTTTTTT. Its translation: CASRTAENEKLFF. The J gene is TRBJ1-4, the V gene TRBV2; tentative D call: TRBD1 (5 bases). The V end lost 6 bases, the J end lost 5 bases, and 10 bases lay between the germline ends. The CDR3 totals 13 residues. Germline V lookup: CDR1 SNHLY, CDR2 FYNNEI.